These 11 T cell receptor beta chains came from one sample sequenced in a study of shared clonotypes between healthy human individuals. As defined, naive CD8 cells were CD45RO-negative and positively selected for CCR7, with terminally differentiated effector memory CD45RA+ cells excluded. Profiled with immunoSEQ multiplex PCR; TCRdb holds only in-frame clones, not every one. The sample records hundreds of thousands of clones, roughly nine tenths being singletons. The sample consisted of naive CD8+ T cells sorted from blood. These receptor sequences come from a man between 25 and 39 years old in good health.

CDR3 sequence: CASNQPKQVLMPQHF. Here the CDR3 DNA reads TGTGCCAGCAACCAACCAAAACAGGTGCTAATGCCCCAGCATTTT. This chain uses TRBV28 with TRBJ1-5; maybe TRBD1 (5 bases). V lost 7 bases and J lost 9, with 22 bases in between. CDR1 is MDHEN and CDR2 is SYDVKM in the germline V gene. This CDR3 region has 15 residues.

The chain has TRBV7-9 and TRBJ2-4; D is possibly TRBD2 (5 bases). V gave up 1 base and J gave up 0 bases, with 10 bases separating them. Germline loops: CDR1 SEHNR, CDR2 FQNEAQ (reference sequence). This CDR3 has 16 amino acids. The CDR3 here is CASSLGGPRAKNIQYF. CDR3 bases: TGTGCCAGCAGCTTAGGCGGGCCACGAGCCAAAAACATTCAGTACTTC.

This clone has a single count. The rearrangement links TRBV6-5 to TRBJ1-2; D is uncertain. This CDR3 region has 15 residues. V lost 0 bases to trimming and J lost 7 bases, with 15 bases between them. Germline V gene lookup returns CDR1 MNHEY and CDR2 SVGAGI. CDR3 protein: CASSYSQVATSGYTF. The CDR3 DNA reads TGTGCCAGCAGTTACTCTCAGGTTGCGACATCTGGCTACACCTTC.

In this sample, this clone turned up many times. Written as DNA, the CDR3 is TGTGCCAGCAGCTTGGAACTGGCGCCAACCGGGGAGCTGTTTTTT. This encodes CASSLELAPTGELFF. The chain is built from TRBV5-4 and TRBJ2-2; D gene ambiguous. The CDR3 sequence is 15 residues long. CDR1 and CDR2 from the germline V gene are SGHNT and YYREEE (reference sequence). V lost 0 bases and J 5 bases, leaving 11 bases between the germline ends.

V gene TRBV28 combines with J gene TRBJ2-1, with D unclear. Between the trimmed V and J ends, which lost 8 bases and 6 bases, there was a span of 8 bases. Germline values: CDR1 MDHEN, CDR2 SYDVKM. The CDR3 length is 11 residues. CDR3 loop: CASSSTNEQFF. DNA for the CDR3: TGTGCCAGCTCCAGCACCAATGAGCAGTTCTTC.

This clone was recorded a few times. Other DNA sequences in the sample encode the same CDR3. The chain couples TRBV7-8 to TRBJ2-1; possibly TRBD1 for D (5 bases). The CDR3 spans 15 residues. V was cut by 7 bases and J by 0 bases, with 13 bases left in between. The germline V gene has CDR1 SGHVS and CDR2 FQNEAQ. CDR3: CASTIEGASYNEQFF. CDR3 DNA: TGTGCCAGCACCATAGAAGGGGCCTCCTACAATGAGCAGTTCTTC.

This clone was seen a few times. The CDR3 loop reads CASSPPVQGAAGANVLTF. The CDR3 DNA sequence: TGTGCCAGCTCACCACCGGTTCAGGGGGCTGCTGGGGCCAACGTCCTGACTTTC. This chain joins TRBV18 and TRBJ2-6, with 8 bases lining up with TRBD1. J was trimmed by 2 bases and V by 0 bases; bases with no gene match: 6. The germline gives CDR1 KGHSH, CDR2 LQKENI. The length of the CDR3 is 18 residues.

J is TRBJ2-3 and V is TRBV13; D is undetermined. V was cut by 4 bases and J by 2 bases, with 13 bases left in between. Germline CDR1 and CDR2: PRHDT and FYEKMQ (reference sequence). The CDR3 length is 15 residues. The CDR3 loop is CASSSEQIITDTQYF. The CDR3 DNA sequence: TGTGCCAGCAGCTCAGAACAAATAATCACAGATACGCAGTATTTT.

The rearrangement uses TRBV12-1 and TRBJ2-1. TRBV12-1 is labeled a pseudogene. The CDR3 covers 18 residues. Written as DNA, the CDR3 is TGTGCCAGCAGCTTGTCCCCATCACCGGGACCACTTGGCAATGAGCAGTTCTTC. Protein: CASSLSPSPGPLGNEQFF.

V gene TRBV2 combines with J gene TRBJ2-1; D ambiguous. V dropped 1 base and J dropped 7 bases, with 8 bases sitting between them. This CDR3 has 13 amino acids. CDR1 and CDR2 from the germline V gene are SNHLY and FYNNEI. The DNA of the CDR3 is TGTGCCAGCAGTGAAGTTGCACGTAATGAGCAGTTCTTC. Amino acids: CASSEVARNEQFF.

V and J are TRBV7-9 and TRBJ2-7; D may be TRBD2 (5 bases). The V and J ends lost 4 bases and 6 bases respectively, with 13 bases between them. Germline V gene sequence: CDR1 SEHNR, CDR2 FQNEAQ (reference sequence). The CDR3 has 13 residues. The CDR3 DNA reads TGTGCCAGCAGCTCCCTAGCCGTTCGCGAGCAGTACTTC. Translating gives CASSSLAVREQYF.